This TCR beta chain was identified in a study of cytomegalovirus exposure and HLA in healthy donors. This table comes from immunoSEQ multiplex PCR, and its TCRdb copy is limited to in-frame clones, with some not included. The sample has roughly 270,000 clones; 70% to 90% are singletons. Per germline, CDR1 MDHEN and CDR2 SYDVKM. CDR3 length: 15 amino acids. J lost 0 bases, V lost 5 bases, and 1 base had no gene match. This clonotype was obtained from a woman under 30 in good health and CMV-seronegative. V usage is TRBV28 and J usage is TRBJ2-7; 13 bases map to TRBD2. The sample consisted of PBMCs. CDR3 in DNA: TGTGCCAGCAGTGGGACTAGCGGGACCTCCTACGAGCAGTACTTC. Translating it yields CASSGTSGTSYEQYF.